This T cell receptor (beta chain) was sequenced during a study of T cells after yellow fever vaccination. TCRdb reprocessed the 5' RACE reads with MiXCR, giving one entry per CDR3 protein. The sample holds hundreds of thousands of distinct CDR3 sequences, around 19% seen once. This clonotype has a count of ten or more. Sample: PBMCs, taken before the yellow fever booster vaccination. The sequence was obtained from a man aged 18 to 29 who received the YFV17D yellow fever vaccine.

CDR3 sequence reads: CSARAAAGGSPDTQYF. The CDR3 bases are TGCAGTGCTAGAGCCGCGGCAGGGGGCAGCCCAGATACGCAGTATTTT. This chain joins TRBV20-1 and TRBJ2-3; 8 bases agree with TRBD1. Trimming took 1 base from V and 4 from J; bases not matched to a gene: 10. This CDR3 region has 16 residues. Germline V CDR1 and CDR2: DFQATT, SNEGSKA (reference sequence).